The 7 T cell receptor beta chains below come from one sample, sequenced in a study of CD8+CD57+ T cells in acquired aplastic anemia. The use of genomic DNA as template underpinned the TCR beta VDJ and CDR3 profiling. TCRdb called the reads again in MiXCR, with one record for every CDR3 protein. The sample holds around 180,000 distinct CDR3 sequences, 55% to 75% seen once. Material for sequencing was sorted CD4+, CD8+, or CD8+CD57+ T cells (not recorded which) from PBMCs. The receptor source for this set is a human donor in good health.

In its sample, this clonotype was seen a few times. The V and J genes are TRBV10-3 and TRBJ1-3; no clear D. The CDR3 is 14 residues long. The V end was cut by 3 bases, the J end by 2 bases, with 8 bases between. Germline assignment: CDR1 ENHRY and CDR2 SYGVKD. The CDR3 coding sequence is TGTGCCATCAGTGATACGGGAACTGGAAACACCATATATTTT. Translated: CAISDTGTGNTIYF.

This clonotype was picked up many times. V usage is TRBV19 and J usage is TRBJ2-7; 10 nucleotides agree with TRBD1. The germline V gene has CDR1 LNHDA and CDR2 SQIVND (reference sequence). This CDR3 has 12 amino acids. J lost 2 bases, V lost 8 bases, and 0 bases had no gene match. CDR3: CASGTGAYEQYF. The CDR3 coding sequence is TGTGCCAGTGGGACAGGGGCCTACGAGCAGTACTTC.

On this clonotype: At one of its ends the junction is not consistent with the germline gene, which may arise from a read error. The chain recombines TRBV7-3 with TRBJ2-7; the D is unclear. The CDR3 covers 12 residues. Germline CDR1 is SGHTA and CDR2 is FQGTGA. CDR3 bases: TGTGCCAGCAGCCTCAGCTCCTACGAGCAGTCCTTC. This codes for CASSLSSYEQSF.

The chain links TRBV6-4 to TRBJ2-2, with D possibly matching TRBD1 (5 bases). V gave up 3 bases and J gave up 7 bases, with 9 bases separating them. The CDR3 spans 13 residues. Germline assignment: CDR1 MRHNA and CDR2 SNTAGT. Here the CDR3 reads CASSETAYGELFF. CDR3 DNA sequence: TGTGCCAGCAGTGAGACAGCCTACGGGGAGCTGTTTTTT.

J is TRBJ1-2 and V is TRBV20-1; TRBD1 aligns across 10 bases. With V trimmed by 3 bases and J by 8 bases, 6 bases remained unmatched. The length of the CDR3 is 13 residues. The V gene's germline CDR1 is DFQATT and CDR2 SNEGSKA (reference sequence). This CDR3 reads CSASSGQGRGYTF. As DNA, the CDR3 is TGCAGTGCTAGTTCGGGACAGGGGAGAGGCTACACCTTC.

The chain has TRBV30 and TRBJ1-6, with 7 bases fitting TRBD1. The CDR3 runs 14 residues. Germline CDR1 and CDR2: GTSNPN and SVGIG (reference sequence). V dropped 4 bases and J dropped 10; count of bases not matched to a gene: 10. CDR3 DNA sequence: TGTGCCTGGACGGGGTCCAGGGGGTCCTCACCCCTCCACTTT. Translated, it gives CAWTGSRGSSPLHF.

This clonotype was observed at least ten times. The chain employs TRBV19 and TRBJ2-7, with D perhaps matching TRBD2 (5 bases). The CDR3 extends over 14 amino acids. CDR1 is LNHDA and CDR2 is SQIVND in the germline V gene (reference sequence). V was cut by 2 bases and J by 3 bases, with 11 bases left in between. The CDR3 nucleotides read TGTGCCAGTAGTATACTCCATACTAGCTACGAGCAGTACTTC. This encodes CASSILHTSYEQYF.